This entry is about one T cell receptor (beta chain). The antigen remains undetermined. These data belong to a study of cytomegalovirus exposure and HLA in healthy donors. The PCR employed 60 Vbeta primers together with 13 Jbeta primers. In the original workflow: A follow-up analysis tallied about 88 million unique TCR beta chains, roughly 11 million shared. Profiled with immunoSEQ multiplex PCR; TCRdb holds only in-frame clones, not every one. D and trimming were read from the DNA, whereas the V and J calls and clone size are those reported in that table. The sample has 180,000 or so clones; 76% are singletons. Findings and caveats of the study: Later analysis associated a missense DCLRE1C variant with TCR beta V- and J-gene trimming. CMV serostatus stood as the only immune exposure information on hand.

This TCR derives from a woman aged 25 to 45 in good health and CMV-seropositive. Sequencing input: PBMCs.

The chain's CDR3 is CASSLAGQFLDTQYF. CDR3 coding DNA: TGTGCCAGCAGCTTAGCGGGACAGTTTCTCGATACGCAGTATTTT. The J gene is TRBJ2-3, the V gene TRBV7-2, with TRBD1 identical over 7 bases. V lost 0 bases and J lost 6; bases outside the gene matches: 6. The CDR3 extends over 15 amino acids. Germline V CDR1 and CDR2: SGHTA, FQGNSA.